This T cell receptor (beta chain) was recovered during a study of regulatory T cells in long-lasting Graves disease. General study findings and limits: In persistent patients, shared public clonotypes (around 2,500) outnumbered those in new patients (about 1,000). Persistent disease was characterized by preferential usage of TRBV28, TRBJ1-2 and TRBJ2-5. Persistent Graves' patients possessed reduced TCR diversity relative to recently diagnosed ones.

Note on this clonotype: Antigen: not known.

The CDR3 covers 14 residues. Trimming removed 4 bases from V and 6 bases from J; junction bases left unmatched: 4. Germline V CDR1 and CDR2: SGHNT, YYREEE (reference sequence). To make TCR beta libraries, researchers used iRepertoire HTBI primers and Arm-PCR of CDR3 regions. TCRdb reprocessed the multiplex PCR reads via MiXCR and lists one record per CDR3 protein. The sample holds about 460,000 distinct CDR3 sequences, around a fifth seen once. Noted time point: persistent/refractory GD, antithyroid drugs over 5 years with positive TRAb. RNA isolated from PBMCs was used to make the TCR library. A roughly 8.1-milliliter sample of peripheral blood was drawn into EDTA tubes.

The sequence derives from a female donor with Graves disease. The sample consisted of peripheral blood mononuclear cells (PBMCs), taken when the disease was refractory, from a patient treated with antithyroid drugs. This sequence joins TRBV5-4 and TRBJ2-4; TRBD2 matches 10 bases. CDR3 region: CASSAPSGRNIQYF. CDR3 bases: TGTGCCAGCAGCGCGCCTAGCGGGAGAAACATTCAGTACTTC.